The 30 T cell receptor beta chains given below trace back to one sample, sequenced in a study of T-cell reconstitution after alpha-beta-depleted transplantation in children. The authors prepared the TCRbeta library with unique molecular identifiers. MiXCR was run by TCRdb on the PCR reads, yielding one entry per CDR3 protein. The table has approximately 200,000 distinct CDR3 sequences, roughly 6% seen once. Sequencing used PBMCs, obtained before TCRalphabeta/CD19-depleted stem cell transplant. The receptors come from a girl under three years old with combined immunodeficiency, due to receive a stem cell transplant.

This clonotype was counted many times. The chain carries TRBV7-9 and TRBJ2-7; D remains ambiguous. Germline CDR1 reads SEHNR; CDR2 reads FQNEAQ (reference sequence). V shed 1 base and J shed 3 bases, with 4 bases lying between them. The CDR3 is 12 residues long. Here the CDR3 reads CASSLEFYEQYF. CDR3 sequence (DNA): TGTGCCAGCAGCTTAGAATTCTACGAGCAGTACTTC.

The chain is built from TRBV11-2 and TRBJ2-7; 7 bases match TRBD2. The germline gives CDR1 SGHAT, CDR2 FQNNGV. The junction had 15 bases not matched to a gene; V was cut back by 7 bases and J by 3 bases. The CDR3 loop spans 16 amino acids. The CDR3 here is CASTHISGFGFYEQYF. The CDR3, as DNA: TGTGCCAGCACCCACATTAGCGGGTTTGGATTCTACGAGCAGTACTTC.

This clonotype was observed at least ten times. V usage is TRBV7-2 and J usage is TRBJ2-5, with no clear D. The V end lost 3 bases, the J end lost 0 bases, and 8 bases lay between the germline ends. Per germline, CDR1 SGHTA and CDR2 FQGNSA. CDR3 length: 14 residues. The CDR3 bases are TGTGCCAGCAGCTTTCTCTCTTACCAAGAGACCCAGTACTTC. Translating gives CASSFLSYQETQYF.

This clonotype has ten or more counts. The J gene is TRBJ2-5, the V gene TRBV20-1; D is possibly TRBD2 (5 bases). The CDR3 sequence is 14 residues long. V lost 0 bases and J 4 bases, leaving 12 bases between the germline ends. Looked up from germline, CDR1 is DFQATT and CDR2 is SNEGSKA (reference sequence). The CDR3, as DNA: TGCAGTGCTAGAGATGTGGCGGGTGGAGAGACCCAGTACTTC. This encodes CSARDVAGGETQYF.

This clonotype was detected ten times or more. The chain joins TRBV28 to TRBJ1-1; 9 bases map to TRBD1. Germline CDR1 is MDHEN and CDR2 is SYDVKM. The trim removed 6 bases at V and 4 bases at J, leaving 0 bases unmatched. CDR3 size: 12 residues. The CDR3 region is CASRTGGTEAFF. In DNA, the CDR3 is TGTGCCAGCAGGACAGGGGGCACTGAAGCTTTCTTT.

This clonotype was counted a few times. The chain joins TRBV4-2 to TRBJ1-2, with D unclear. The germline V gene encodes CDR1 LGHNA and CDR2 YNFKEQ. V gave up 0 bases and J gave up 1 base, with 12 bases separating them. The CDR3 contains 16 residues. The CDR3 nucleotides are TGTGCCAGCAGCCAAGAATTGGGTCAAAGTAACTATGGCTACACCTTC. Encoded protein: CASSQELGQSNYGYTF.

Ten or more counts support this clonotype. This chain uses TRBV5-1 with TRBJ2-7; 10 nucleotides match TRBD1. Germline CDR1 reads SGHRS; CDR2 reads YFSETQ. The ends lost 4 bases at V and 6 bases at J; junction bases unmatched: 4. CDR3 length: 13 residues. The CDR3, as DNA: TGCGCCAGCAGCACCGGGACAGGGGTCGAGCAGTACTTC. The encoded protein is CASSTGTGVEQYF.

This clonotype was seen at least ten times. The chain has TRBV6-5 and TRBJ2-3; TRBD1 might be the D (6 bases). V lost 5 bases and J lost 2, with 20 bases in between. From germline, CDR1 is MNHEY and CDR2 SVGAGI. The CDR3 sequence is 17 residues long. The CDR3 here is CASSHNPQGITTDTQYF. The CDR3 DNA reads TGTGCCAGCAGTCACAACCCACAGGGCATTACCACAGATACGCAGTATTTT.

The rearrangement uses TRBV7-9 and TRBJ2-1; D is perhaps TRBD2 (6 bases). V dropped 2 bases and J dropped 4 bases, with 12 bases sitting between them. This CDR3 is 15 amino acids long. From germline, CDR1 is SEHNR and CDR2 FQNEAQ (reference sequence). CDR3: CASSLLAKTYNEQFF. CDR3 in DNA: TGTGCCAGCAGCTTACTAGCGAAAACATACAATGAGCAGTTCTTC.

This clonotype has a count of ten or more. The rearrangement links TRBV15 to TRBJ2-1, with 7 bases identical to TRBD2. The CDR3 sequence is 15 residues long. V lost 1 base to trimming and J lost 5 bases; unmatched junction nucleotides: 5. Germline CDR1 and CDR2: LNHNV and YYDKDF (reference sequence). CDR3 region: CATSRVPSGNNEQFF. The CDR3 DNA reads TGTGCCACCAGCAGAGTTCCTAGCGGTAACAATGAGCAGTTCTTC.

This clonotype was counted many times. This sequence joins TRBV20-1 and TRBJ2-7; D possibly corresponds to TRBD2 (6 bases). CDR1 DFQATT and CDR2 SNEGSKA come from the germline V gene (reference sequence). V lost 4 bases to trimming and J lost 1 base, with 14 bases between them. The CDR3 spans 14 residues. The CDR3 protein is CSAKAGSLSYEQYF. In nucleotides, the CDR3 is TGCAGTGCTAAAGCGGGTTCGCTTTCCTACGAGCAGTACTTC.

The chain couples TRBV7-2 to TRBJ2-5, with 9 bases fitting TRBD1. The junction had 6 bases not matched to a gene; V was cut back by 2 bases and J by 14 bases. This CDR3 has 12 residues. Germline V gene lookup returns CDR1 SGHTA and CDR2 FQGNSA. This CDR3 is CASSLMGQGFYF. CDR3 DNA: TGTGCCAGCAGCTTAATGGGACAGGGTTTTTACTTC.

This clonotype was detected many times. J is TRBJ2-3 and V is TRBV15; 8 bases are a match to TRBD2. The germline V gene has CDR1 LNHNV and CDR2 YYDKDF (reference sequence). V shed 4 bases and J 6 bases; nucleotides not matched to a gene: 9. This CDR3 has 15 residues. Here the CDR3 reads CATSISSGDQDTQYF. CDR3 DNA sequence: TGTGCCACCAGCATTAGTAGCGGGGATCAGGATACGCAGTATTTT. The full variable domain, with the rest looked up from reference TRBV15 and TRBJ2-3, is DAMVIQNPRYQVTQFGKPVTLSCSQTLNHNVMYWYQQKSSQAPKLLFHYYDKDFNNEADTPDNFQSRRPNTSFCFLDIRSPGLGDTAMYLCATSISSGDQDTQYFGPGTRLTVL.

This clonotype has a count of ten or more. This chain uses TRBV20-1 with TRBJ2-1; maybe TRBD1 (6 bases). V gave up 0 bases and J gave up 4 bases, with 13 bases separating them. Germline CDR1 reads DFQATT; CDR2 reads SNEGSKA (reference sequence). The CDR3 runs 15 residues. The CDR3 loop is CSARDINRDYNEQFF. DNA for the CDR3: TGCAGTGCTAGAGACATAAACAGGGATTACAATGAGCAGTTCTTC.

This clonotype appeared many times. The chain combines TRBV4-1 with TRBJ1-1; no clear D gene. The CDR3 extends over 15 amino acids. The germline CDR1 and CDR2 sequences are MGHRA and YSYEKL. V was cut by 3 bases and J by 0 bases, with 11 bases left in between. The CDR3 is CASSQGTVLNTEAFF. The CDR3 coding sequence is TGCGCCAGCAGCCAGGGTACAGTTCTGAACACTGAAGCTTTCTTT.

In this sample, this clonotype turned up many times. The CDR3 DNA follows: TGCGCCAGCAGCCCCCCCCGGTTGGGTAGCGGACACAATGAGCAGTTCTTC. This translates into CASSPPRLGSGHNEQFF. This chain links TRBV5-1 with TRBJ2-1; possibly TRBD2 for D (6 bases). Germline lookup yields CDR1 SGHRS and CDR2 YFSETQ. The CDR3 totals 17 residues. The ends were cut back, 4 bases at V and 5 bases at J, with 22 bases in the middle.

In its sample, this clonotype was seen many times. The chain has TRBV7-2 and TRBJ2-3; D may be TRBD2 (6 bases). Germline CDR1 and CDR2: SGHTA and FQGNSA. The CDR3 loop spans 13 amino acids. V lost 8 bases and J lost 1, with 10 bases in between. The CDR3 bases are TGTGCCAGCGGAGCGGGCGGCACAGATACGCAGTATTTT. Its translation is CASGAGGTDTQYF.

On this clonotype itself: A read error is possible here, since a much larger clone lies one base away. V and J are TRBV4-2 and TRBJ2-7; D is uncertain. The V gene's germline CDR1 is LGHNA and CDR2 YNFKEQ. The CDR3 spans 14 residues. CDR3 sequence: CATSPEAASYEQYF. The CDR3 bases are TGTGCCACCAGCCCCGAAGCCGCCTCCTACGAGCAGTACTTC.

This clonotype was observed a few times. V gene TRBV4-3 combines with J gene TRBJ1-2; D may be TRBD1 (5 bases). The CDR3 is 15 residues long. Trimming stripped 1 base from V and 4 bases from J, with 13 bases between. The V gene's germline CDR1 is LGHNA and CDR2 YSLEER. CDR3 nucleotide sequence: TGCGCCAGCAGCCAAGCCCCGGGGGTGGGCTATGGCTACACCTTC. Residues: CASSQAPGVGYGYTF.

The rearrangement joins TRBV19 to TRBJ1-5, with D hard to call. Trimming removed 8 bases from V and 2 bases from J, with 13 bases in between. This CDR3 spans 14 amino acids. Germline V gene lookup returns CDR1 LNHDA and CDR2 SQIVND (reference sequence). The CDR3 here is CASQRVGGNQPQHF. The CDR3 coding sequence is TGTGCCAGTCAAAGGGTTGGGGGCAATCAGCCCCAGCATTTT.

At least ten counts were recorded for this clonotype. CDR3 protein: CSVEKAIRRDRVFYYEQYF. The DNA of the CDR3 is TGCAGCGTTGAAAAAGCTATTCGCCGGGACAGAGTATTTTACTACGAGCAGTACTTC. The rearrangement joins TRBV29-1 to TRBJ2-7; 7 bases agree with TRBD1. The J segment lost 3 bases and the V segment lost 2 bases, leaving 22 bases of the junction unmatched. The V gene's germline CDR1 is SQVTM and CDR2 ANQGSEA. This CDR3 has 19 residues.

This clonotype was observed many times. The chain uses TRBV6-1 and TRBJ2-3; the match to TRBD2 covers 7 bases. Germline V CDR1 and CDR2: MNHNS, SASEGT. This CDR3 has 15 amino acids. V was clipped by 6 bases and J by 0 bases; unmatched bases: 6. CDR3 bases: TGTGCCAGCAGCCTGAATAGCGGGAGCACAGATACGCAGTATTTT. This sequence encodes CASSLNSGSTDTQYF.

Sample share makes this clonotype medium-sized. The chain's CDR3 is CASSLVPQEGNSYEQYF. CDR3 nucleotides: TGTGCCAGCAGCTTAGTTCCCCAGGAGGGGAACTCCTACGAGCAGTACTTC. This chain joins TRBV7-8 and TRBJ2-7; possibly TRBD2 for D (6 bases). Trimming cost V 1 base and J 0 bases, with 16 bases left between them. This CDR3 has 17 residues. Germline assignment: CDR1 SGHVS and CDR2 FQNEAQ.

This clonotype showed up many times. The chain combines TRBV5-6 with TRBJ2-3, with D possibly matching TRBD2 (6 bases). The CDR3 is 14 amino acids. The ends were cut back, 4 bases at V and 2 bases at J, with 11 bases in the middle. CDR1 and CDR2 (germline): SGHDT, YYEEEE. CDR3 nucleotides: TGTGCCAGCAGCAGCGGGTCTCACACAGATACGCAGTATTTT. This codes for CASSSGSHTDTQYF.

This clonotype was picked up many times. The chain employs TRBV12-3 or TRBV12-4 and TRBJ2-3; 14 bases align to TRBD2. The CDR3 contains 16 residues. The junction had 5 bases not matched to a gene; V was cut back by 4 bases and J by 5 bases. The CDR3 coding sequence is TGTGCCAGCAGTTCCGGGACTAGCGGGAGTGTAGATACGCAGTATTTT. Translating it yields CASSSGTSGSVDTQYF.

The CDR3 coding sequence is TGTGCCAGCGGCCCGGGGCTGGCGGGCTACGAGCAGTACTTC. It specifies CASGPGLAGYEQYF. This chain uses TRBV4-2 with TRBJ2-7; possibly TRBD1 or TRBD2 for D (5 bases each). Trimming removed 8 bases at V and 3 bases at J, with 17 bases between. Germline V lookup: CDR1 LGHNA, CDR2 YNFKEQ. The CDR3 has 14 amino acids.

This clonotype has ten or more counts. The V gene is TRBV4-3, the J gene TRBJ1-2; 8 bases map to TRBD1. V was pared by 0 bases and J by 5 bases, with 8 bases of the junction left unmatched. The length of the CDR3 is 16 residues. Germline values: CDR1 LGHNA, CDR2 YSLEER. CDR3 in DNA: TGCGCCAGCAGCCAAGATGGACAGGGAGAGGTTTATGGCTACACCTTC. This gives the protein CASSQDGQGEVYGYTF.

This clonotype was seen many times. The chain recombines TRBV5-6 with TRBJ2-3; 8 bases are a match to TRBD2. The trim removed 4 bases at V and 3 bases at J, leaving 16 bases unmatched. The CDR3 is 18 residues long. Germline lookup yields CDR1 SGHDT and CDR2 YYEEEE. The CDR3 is CASSHPAERERSTDTQYF. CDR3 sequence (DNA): TGTGCCAGCAGCCACCCGGCGGAGCGGGAGAGGAGTACAGATACGCAGTATTTT.

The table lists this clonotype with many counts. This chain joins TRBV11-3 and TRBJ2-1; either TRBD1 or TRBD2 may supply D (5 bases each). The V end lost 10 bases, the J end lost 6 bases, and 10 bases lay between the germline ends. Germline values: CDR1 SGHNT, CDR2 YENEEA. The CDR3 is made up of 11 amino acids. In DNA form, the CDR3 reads TGTGCCACCCGAGGGGCCAATGAGCAGTTCTTC. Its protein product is CATRGANEQFF.

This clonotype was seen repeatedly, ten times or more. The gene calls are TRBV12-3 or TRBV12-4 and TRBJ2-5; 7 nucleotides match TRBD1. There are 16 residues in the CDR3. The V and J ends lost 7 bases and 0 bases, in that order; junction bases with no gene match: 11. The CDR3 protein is CASTPPDRTYQETQYF. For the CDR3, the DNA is TGTGCCAGCACCCCCCCGGACAGGACTTACCAAGAGACCCAGTACTTC.